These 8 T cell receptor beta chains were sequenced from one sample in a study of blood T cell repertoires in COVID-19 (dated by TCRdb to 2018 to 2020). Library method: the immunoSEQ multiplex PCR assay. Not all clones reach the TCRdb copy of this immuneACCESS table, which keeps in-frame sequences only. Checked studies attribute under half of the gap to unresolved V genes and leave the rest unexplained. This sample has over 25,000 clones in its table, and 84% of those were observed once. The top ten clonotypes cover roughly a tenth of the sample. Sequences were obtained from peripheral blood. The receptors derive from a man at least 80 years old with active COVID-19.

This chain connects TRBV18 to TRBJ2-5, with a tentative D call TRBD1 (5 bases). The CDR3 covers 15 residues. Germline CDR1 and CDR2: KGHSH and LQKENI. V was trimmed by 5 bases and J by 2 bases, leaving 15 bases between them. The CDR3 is CASSYQDTHQETQYF. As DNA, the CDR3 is TGTGCCAGCTCATACCAGGACACGCATCAAGAGACCCAGTACTTC.

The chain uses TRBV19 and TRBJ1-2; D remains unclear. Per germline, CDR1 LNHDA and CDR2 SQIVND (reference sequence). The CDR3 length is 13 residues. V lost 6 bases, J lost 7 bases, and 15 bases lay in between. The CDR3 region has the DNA TGTGCCAGTAGCCCCTCAGGAATGGGTGGCTACACCTTC. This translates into CASSPSGMGGYTF.

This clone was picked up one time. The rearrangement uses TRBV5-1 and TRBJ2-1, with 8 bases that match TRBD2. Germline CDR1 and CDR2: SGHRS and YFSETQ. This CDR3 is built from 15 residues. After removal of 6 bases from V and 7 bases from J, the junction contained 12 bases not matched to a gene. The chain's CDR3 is CASTELGTSSNEQFF. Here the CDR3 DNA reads TGCGCCAGCACCGAGCTAGGGACTAGTTCGAATGAGCAGTTCTTC.

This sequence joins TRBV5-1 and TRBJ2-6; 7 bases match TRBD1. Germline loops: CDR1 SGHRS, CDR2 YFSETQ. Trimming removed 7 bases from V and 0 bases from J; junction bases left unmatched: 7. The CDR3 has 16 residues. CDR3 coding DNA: TGCGCCAGCCGTTGGGACAGCTTCTCTGGGGCCAACGTCCTGACTTTC. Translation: CASRWDSFSGANVLTF.

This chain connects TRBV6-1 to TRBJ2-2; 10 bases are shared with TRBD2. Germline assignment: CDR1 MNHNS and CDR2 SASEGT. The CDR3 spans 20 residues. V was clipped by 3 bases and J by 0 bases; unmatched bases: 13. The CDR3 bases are TGTGCCAGCAGTGACTGGAGGCTAGCGGGGGAGAGTGCGAACACCGGGGAGCTGTTTTTT. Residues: CASSDWRLAGESANTGELFF.

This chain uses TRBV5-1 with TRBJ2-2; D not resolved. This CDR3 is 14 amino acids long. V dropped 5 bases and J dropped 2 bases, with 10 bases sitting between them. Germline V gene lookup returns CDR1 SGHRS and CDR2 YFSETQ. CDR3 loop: CASSFPSNTGELFF. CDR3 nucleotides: TGCGCCAGCAGTTTTCCCAGTAACACCGGGGAGCTGTTTTTT.

The DNA of the CDR3 is TGTGCCAGCAGCCCACGCGGCGGGGGACAAGAGACCCAGTACTTC. This translates into CASSPRGGGQETQYF. This chain links TRBV7-9 with TRBJ2-5, with 7 bases identical to TRBD2. V gave up 5 bases and J gave up 2 bases; unmatched junction bases: 8. Germline V CDR1 and CDR2: SEHNR, FQNEAQ (reference sequence). The CDR3 totals 15 residues.

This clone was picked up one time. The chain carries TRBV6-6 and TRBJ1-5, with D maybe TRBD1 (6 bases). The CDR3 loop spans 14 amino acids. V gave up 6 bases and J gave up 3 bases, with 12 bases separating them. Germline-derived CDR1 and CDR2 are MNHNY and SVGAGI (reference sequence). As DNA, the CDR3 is TGTGCCAGCAGAGATCCAGGGGACAATCAGCCCCAGCATTTT. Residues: CASRDPGDNQPQHF.